The clone carrying this T cell receptor (beta chain) appeared once. No antigen is known for it. The data belong to a study of blood T cells in healthy people across ages. Study-wide results and caveats: Bulk PBMC profiling left naive and antigen-experienced comparisons inconclusive.

A sample-barcoded 5' primer and a J-beta primer mix were used in a second PCR of roughly 6 to 12 cycles. Template switching added a 12-random-nucleotide identifier to every cDNA molecule. Each CDR3 protein gets one entry after TCRdb re-called the 5' RACE reads with MiXCR. The repertoire holds about 1.5 million distinct CDR3 sequences, with around two fifths as singletons. Healthy Caucasian individuals from Russia aged about 6 to 95 were enrolled as donors. Every donor contributed about 10 milliliters of peripheral blood by blood draw. The CDR3 has 16 amino acids. From germline, CDR1 is KGHDR and CDR2 SFDVKD. Losses at the gene ends were 4 bases for V and 11 bases for J; bases not matched to a gene: 14.

The V gene is TRBV24-1, the J gene TRBJ2-5, with TRBD2 identical over 11 bases. The source is a woman younger than 35 in good health. Sequencing was done on a sample of blood. The CDR3 here is CATSDPGTSGNNEQYF. The CDR3, as DNA: TGTGCCACCAGTGACCCCGGGACTAGCGGCAACAATGAGCAGTACTTC.